The next 27 T cell receptor beta chains were all read from a single sample in a study of T cell responses to AZD1222 COVID-19 vaccine. Here immunoSEQ multiplex PCR was the method, and the copy in TCRdb shows in-frame clones only, minus some. The sample lists roughly 130,000 clones, roughly nine tenths occurring once. The sequencing here drew on peripheral blood, taken on day 0 of AZD1222 vaccination. Receptors were obtained from an adult in good health.

The chain joins TRBV6-4 to TRBJ2-3; 9 bases agree with TRBD2. Per germline, CDR1 MRHNA and CDR2 SNTAGT. V gave up 6 bases and J gave up 5 bases; unmatched junction bases: 12. The CDR3 consists of 16 residues. CDR3 sequence: CASSSFGRGGGDTQYF. CDR3 nucleotides: TGTGCCAGCAGCTCTTTCGGGCGGGGGGGCGGAGATACGCAGTATTTT.

The chain employs TRBV3-1 (or the pseudogene TRBV3-2) and TRBJ1-4; D is possibly TRBD1 (5 bases). CDR1 is LGHDT, CDR2 YNNKEL, per germline (reference sequence). The CDR3 covers 15 residues. V was pared by 0 bases and J by 8 bases, with 13 bases between. The CDR3 bases are TGTGCCAGCAGCCAAGAGACGGCAGGGAGGGAAAAACTGTTTTTT. It encodes CASSQETAGREKLFF.

CDR3 DNA: TGTGCCAGCAGTGACCCTCAGGAAGGCTACACCTTC. Translation: CASSDPQEGYTF. V is TRBV6-2 or TRBV6-3 and J is TRBJ1-2; D uncertain. CDR3 length: 12 residues. Germline CDR1 reads MNHEY; CDR2 reads SVGEGT. The germline V and J ends were trimmed by 5 bases and 8 bases, with 12 bases remaining between them.

This clone has a handful of counts. The CDR3 sequence is CASSNKYSGGDNEQFF. DNA for the CDR3: TGTGCCAGCAGCAATAAATATAGCGGGGGGGACAATGAGCAGTTCTTC. The chain is built from TRBV11-2 and TRBJ2-1; TRBD2 matches 11 bases. Germline lookup yields CDR1 SGHAT and CDR2 FQNNGV. V dropped 5 bases and J dropped 5; count of bases not matched to a gene: 8. This CDR3 has 16 amino acids. The full variable domain, completed using reference TRBV11-2 and TRBJ2-1, is EAGVAQSPRYKIIEKRQSVAFWCNPISGHATLYWYQQILGQGPKLLIQFQNNGVVDDSQLPKDRFSAERLKGVDSTLKIQPAKLEDSAVYLCASSNKYSGGDNEQFFGPGTRLTVL.

The chain combines TRBV4-1 with TRBJ2-2; 10 bases match TRBD2. Germline assignment: CDR1 MGHRA and CDR2 YSYEKL. The CDR3 is made up of 17 amino acids. The V gene end was trimmed by 3 bases and the J gene end by 0 bases; junction bases not matched to a gene: 4. The CDR3 coding sequence is TGCGCCAGCAGCCACGGTCTAGCGGGGGCGAACACCGGGGAGCTGTTTTTT. Translating it yields CASSHGLAGANTGELFF.

The chain is built from TRBV27 and TRBJ2-7; TRBD1 matches 11 bases. The CDR3 is 15 residues long. V lost 5 bases and J lost 3; bases outside the gene matches: 6. Germline V gives CDR1 MNHEY, CDR2 SMNVEV (reference sequence). The CDR3 loop reads CASSPGQGVFYEQYF. In DNA form, the CDR3 reads TGTGCCAGCAGTCCGGGACAGGGGGTATTCTACGAGCAGTACTTC.

This chain links TRBV3-1 (or the pseudogene TRBV3-2) with TRBJ2-7, with a possible D match to TRBD2 (7 bases). Germline V gene data show CDR1 as LGHDT and CDR2 as YNNKEL (reference sequence). The CDR3 is 14 amino acids. V was shortened by 1 base and J by 6 bases, with 13 bases between the two germline ends. DNA for the CDR3: TGTGCCAGCAGCCAAGTGGGCGGGGGCACCGAGCAGTACTTC. Protein product: CASSQVGGGTEQYF.

V and J are TRBV4-1 and TRBJ2-7, with TRBD2 matching 14 bases. V gave up 4 bases and J gave up 3 bases; unmatched junction bases: 17. From germline, CDR1 is MGHRA and CDR2 YSYEKL. This CDR3 contains 20 residues. For the CDR3, the DNA is TGCGCCAGCAGCCGTACGGTGGCAGGGACTAGCGGGGGCCCACACTACGAGCAGTACTTC. It encodes CASSRTVAGTSGGPHYEQYF.

This chain uses TRBV6-2 or TRBV6-3 with TRBJ1-5; TRBD1 matches 8 bases. The CDR3 sequence is 16 residues long. Trimming at V came to 6 bases and at J to 1 base, leaving 8 bases not matched to a gene. Looked up from germline, CDR1 is MNHEY and CDR2 is SVGEGT. CDR3 residues: CASSHTGGTSNQPQHF. CDR3 nucleotide sequence: TGTGCCAGCAGCCACACAGGGGGAACGAGCAATCAGCCCCAGCATTTT.

This clone was recorded only once. This chain uses TRBV10-3 with TRBJ2-1; TRBD1 aligns across 7 bases. V lost 0 bases and J lost 10; bases outside the gene matches: 9. The CDR3 consists of 15 residues. In germline, CDR1 is ENHRY, CDR2 SYGVKD. DNA for the CDR3: TGTGCCATCAGTGAGTCGGGAGAGGGGGCGAGGGAGCAGTTCTTC. Translated: CAISESGEGAREQFF.

In nucleotides, the CDR3 is TGTGCCAGCAGCTTAGTGTGGGCTGGGGGCGCCTACGAGCAGTACTTC. It yields the protein CASSLVWAGGAYEQYF. V and J are TRBV7-9 and TRBJ2-7, with a possible D match to TRBD1 (6 bases). The CDR3 loop spans 16 amino acids. Germline CDR1 is SEHNR and CDR2 is FQNEAQ (reference sequence). Between the trimmed V and J ends, which lost 1 base and 2 bases, there was a span of 15 bases. Variable domain in full (rest from reference TRBV7-9 and TRBJ2-7): DTGVSQNPRHKITKRGQNVTFRCDPISEHNRLYWYRQTLGQGPEFLTYFQNEAQLEKSRLLSDRFSAERPKGSFSTLEIQRTEQGDSAMYLCASSLVWAGGAYEQYFGPGTRLTVT.

This clone was seen more than once but under ten times. The chain joins TRBV7-9 to TRBJ2-3, with 10 positions matching TRBD2. The CDR3 length is 15 residues. The V gene end was trimmed by 7 bases and the J gene end by 4 bases; junction bases not matched to a gene: 8. Germline loops: CDR1 SEHNR, CDR2 FQNEAQ (reference sequence). DNA for the CDR3: TGTGCCAGCATCCGGACTAGCGGCCCTGCAGATACGCAGTATTTT. This translates into CASIRTSGPADTQYF.

The chain has TRBV20-1 and TRBJ1-2; no firm D call. The CDR3 runs to 10 residues. The V gene lost 6 bases and the J gene lost 11 bases, with 13 bases spanning the gap. Germline assignment: CDR1 DFQATT and CDR2 SNEGSKA (reference sequence). CDR3 in DNA: TGCAGTGCAGCAACCGAAGATTACACCTTC. This codes for CSAATEDYTF.

The CDR3 nucleotides are TGTGCCAGCCTGCTAGAATTCGACAATGAGCAGTTCTTC. This gives the protein CASLLEFDNEQFF. The chain recombines TRBV2 with TRBJ2-1; D not certain. The V and J ends lost 8 bases and 5 bases respectively, with 13 bases between them. This CDR3 is 13 amino acids long. The germline V gene encodes CDR1 SNHLY and CDR2 FYNNEI.

The chain recombines TRBV29-1 with TRBJ2-7; D gene ambiguous. Germline loops: CDR1 SQVTM, CDR2 ANQGSEA. With 0 bases removed from V and 2 bases from J, the gap between germline ends came to 5 bases. The CDR3 runs 12 residues. CDR3 sequence (DNA): TGCAGCGTTGAAGATTTGGCCTACGAGCAGTACTTC. It specifies CSVEDLAYEQYF.

This clone came up a few times. The chain recombines TRBV9 with TRBJ1-3, with D hard to call. V lost 0 bases and J 7 bases, leaving 5 bases between the germline ends. CDR3 length: 12 residues. Germline V lookup: CDR1 SGDLS, CDR2 YYNGEE. CDR3 nucleotides: TGTGCCAGCAGCGTAGCCGGGAACACCATATATTTT. The encoded protein is CASSVAGNTIYF.

The chain joins TRBV5-1 to TRBJ1-1, with 8 bases aligning to TRBD1. V lost 0 bases and J lost 6; bases outside the gene matches: 7. The germline CDR1 and CDR2 sequences are SGHRS and YFSETQ. The CDR3 loop spans 15 amino acids. In DNA, the CDR3 is TGCGCCAGCAGCTTGGGGCCAGGGGGCGCTTCTGAAGCTTTCTTT. Translated: CASSLGPGGASEAFF.

CDR3 region: CASSELRPGNSPLHF. CDR3 DNA sequence: TGTGCCAGCAGTGAACTCAGGCCGGGAAATTCACCCCTCCACTTT. The rearrangement uses TRBV2 and TRBJ1-6; D unresolved. Trimming cost V 2 bases and J 7 bases, with 12 bases left between them. This CDR3 spans 15 amino acids. CDR1 and CDR2 (germline): SNHLY, FYNNEI.

This chain uses TRBV25-1 with TRBJ1-1; D perhaps matches TRBD1 (5 bases). V gave up 1 base and J gave up 4 bases, with 10 bases separating them. Germline V lookup: CDR1 MGHDK, CDR2 SYGVNS. This CDR3 contains 14 residues. CDR3 residues: CASSEWDEGTEAFF. DNA of the CDR3: TGTGCCAGCAGTGAATGGGACGAAGGCACTGAAGCTTTCTTT.

The chain employs TRBV18 and TRBJ1-4; D may be TRBD1 (6 bases). The length of the CDR3 is 15 residues. Trimming removed 3 bases at V and 7 bases at J, with 15 bases between. CDR1 KGHSH and CDR2 LQKENI come from the germline V gene. Here the CDR3 DNA reads TGTGCCAGCTCACCCTCGGAGGGGGGGAGTGAAAAACTGTTTTTT. Protein: CASSPSEGGSEKLFF.

DNA of the CDR3: TGTGCCAGTAACCCCGTACGAGGGGACTACACCTTC. It specifies CASNPVRGDYTF. The genes are TRBV19 and TRBJ1-2; D is perhaps TRBD1 (5 bases). The CDR3 contains 12 residues. Germline V gives CDR1 LNHDA, CDR2 SQIVND (reference sequence). With 7 bases removed from V and 10 bases from J, the gap between germline ends came to 16 bases.

V is TRBV19 and J is TRBJ2-7; no reliable D call. Germline V gene data show CDR1 as LNHDA and CDR2 as SQIVND (reference sequence). V lost 4 bases and J lost 9, with 10 bases in between. The CDR3 spans 11 residues. The DNA for the CDR3 is TGTGCCAGTAGTACAGAAGGTGGGCAGTACTTC. Protein: CASSTEGGQYF.

The chain is built from TRBV7-9 and TRBJ1-6, with 7 bases identical to TRBD1. Trimming cost V 0 bases and J 10 bases; bases outside gene matches: 12. This CDR3 comprises 17 residues. CDR1 is SEHNR and CDR2 is FQNEAQ in the germline V gene (reference sequence). CDR3 coding DNA: TGTGCCAGCAGCTTAGCGGGTCGTGACAGGGAAAGGTCACCCCTCCACTTT. It translates to CASSLAGRDRERSPLHF.

This clone is a singleton in its sample. The chain uses TRBV7-6 and TRBJ2-7; maybe TRBD1 (5 bases). The ends were cut back, 1 base at V and 1 base at J, with 8 bases in the middle. CDR1 is SGHVS and CDR2 is FNYEAQ in the germline V gene. The CDR3 sequence is 14 residues long. CDR3 nucleotide sequence: TGTGCCAGCAGCTTAGGCAGGGTGTCCTACGAGCAGTACTTC. Amino acid sequence: CASSLGRVSYEQYF.

The genes are TRBV4-2 and TRBJ1-4; TRBD1 matches 7 bases. Germline CDR1 is LGHNA and CDR2 is YNFKEQ. The CDR3 contains 18 residues. V shed 0 bases and J 0 bases; nucleotides not matched to a gene: 7. CDR3 loop: CASSQDLAGGATNEKLFF. Here the CDR3 DNA reads TGTGCCAGCAGCCAAGATCTGGCAGGGGGGGCAACTAATGAAAAACTGTTTTTT.

The V and J genes are TRBV4-3 and TRBJ2-2; D is ambiguous. From germline, CDR1 is LGHNA and CDR2 YSLEER. This CDR3 has 16 amino acids. The V and J ends lost 0 bases and 1 base respectively, with 9 bases between them. DNA of the CDR3: TGCGCCAGCAGCCAAGATATCGGCGGGAACACCGGGGAGCTGTTTTTT. Amino acids: CASSQDIGGNTGELFF.

This chain joins TRBV28 and TRBJ2-7; 9 positions agree with TRBD1. V was clipped by 7 bases and J by 4 bases; unmatched bases: 8. Germline V gene lookup returns CDR1 MDHEN and CDR2 SYDVKM. The CDR3 has 14 amino acids. Here the CDR3 reads CASTTTGGDYEQYF. CDR3 bases: TGTGCCAGCACCACGACAGGGGGAGATTACGAGCAGTACTTC. Full variable domain (outside the CDR3, taken from reference TRBV28 and TRBJ2-7): DVKVTQSSRYLVKRTGEKVFLECVQDMDHENMFWYRQDPGLGLRLIYFSYDVKMKEKGDIPEGYSVSREKKERFSLILESASTNQTSMYLCASTTTGGDYEQYFGPGTRLTVT.